Following are 15 T cell receptor beta chains from one sample sequenced in a study of shared T cell receptors in the human thymus. This table comes from immunoSEQ multiplex PCR, and its TCRdb copy is limited to in-frame clones, with some not included. This sample carries hundreds of thousands of clones, around 89% of them seen once, and the ten largest clones take 0.01%. The sample was also linked to a second study, of human thymus T cells.

Material: thymocytes. Receptors originate from a boy younger than two with a congenital heart defect.

This clone appeared once. The V and J genes are TRBV25-1 and TRBJ2-1, with 10 bases lining up with TRBD1. V trimming: 4 bases; J trimming: 8 bases; junction bases outside the gene matches: 11. Germline values: CDR1 MGHDK, CDR2 SYGVNS. The CDR3 loop spans 16 amino acids. This CDR3 is CASSGPVGQGFDEQFF. The CDR3 DNA is TGTGCCAGCAGTGGGCCCGTGGGACAGGGGTTCGATGAGCAGTTCTTC.

CDR3 nucleotides: TGCGCCAGCAGCCAAGATAGGGGTCCGCGGCAGCTGTTTTTT. Its translation is CASSQDRGPRQLFF. The chain employs TRBV4-3 and TRBJ1-4; D may be TRBD1 (5 bases). The CDR3 consists of 14 residues. Germline V gives CDR1 LGHNA, CDR2 YSLEER. V dropped 0 bases and J dropped 14 bases, with 16 bases sitting between them.

This clone has just a few counts. The rearrangement uses TRBV19 and TRBJ2-1, with D tentatively TRBD2 (6 bases). The length of the CDR3 is 15 residues. Germline assignment: CDR1 LNHDA and CDR2 SQIVND (reference sequence). The V and J ends lost 0 bases and 0 bases respectively, with 6 bases between them. CDR3 nucleotide sequence: TGTGCCAGTAGTATAGAGCGGGGCTCCTACAATGAGCAGTTCTTC. Translating it yields CASSIERGSYNEQFF.

The chain recombines TRBV18 with TRBJ2-5; D possibly corresponds to TRBD2 (7 bases). The germline gives CDR1 KGHSH, CDR2 LQKENI. The CDR3 extends over 15 amino acids. The V end was cut by 5 bases, the J end by 3 bases, with 16 bases between. The CDR3 protein is CASSSKRGREETQYF. The CDR3 nucleotides read TGTGCCAGCTCATCGAAAAGGGGGAGGGAAGAGACCCAGTACTTC.

The rearrangement joins TRBV7-6 to TRBJ2-2, with 8 bases lining up with TRBD2. Trimming removed 2 bases from V and 0 bases from J; junction bases left unmatched: 14. Germline V gene sequence: CDR1 SGHVS, CDR2 FNYEAQ. The CDR3 runs to 20 residues. CDR3 nucleotides: TGTGCCAGCAGCTTAATCGGCGTGGAGATAGCGGGAACGAACACCGGGGAGCTGTTTTTT. Amino acid sequence: CASSLIGVEIAGTNTGELFF.

The chain recombines TRBV7-2 with TRBJ1-1; D possibly corresponds to TRBD1 (5 bases). V was shortened by 5 bases and J by 4 bases, with 29 bases between the two germline ends. The germline gives CDR1 SGHTA, CDR2 FQGNSA. CDR3 length: 19 residues. CDR3 in amino acids: CASSPTALGGRGIGTEAFF. The DNA for the CDR3 is TGTGCCAGCAGCCCCACCGCGTTGGGGGGTAGGGGCATTGGCACTGAAGCTTTCTTT.

The chain combines TRBV10-3 with TRBJ1-6; unclear D gene. The V gene lost 4 bases and the J gene lost 7 bases, with 11 bases spanning the gap. CDR3 size: 14 residues. Germline V gene sequence: CDR1 ENHRY, CDR2 SYGVKD. The CDR3 DNA follows: TGTGCCATCAGTGGACCCGGGGTAAATTCACCCCTCCACTTT. Its protein product is CAISGPGVNSPLHF.

The table lists this clone with a few counts. The genes are TRBV10-3 and TRBJ1-2, with D tentatively TRBD1 (6 bases). CDR3 length equals 13 residues. The germline CDR1 and CDR2 sequences are ENHRY and SYGVKD. V dropped 3 bases and J dropped 5 bases, with 10 bases sitting between them. DNA for the CDR3: TGTGCCATCAGTGAAAGGCAGGGGTATGGCTACACCTTC. Translated, it gives CAISERQGYGYTF.

The chain carries TRBV4-3 and TRBJ2-3, with 10 bases aligning to TRBD2. This CDR3 spans 16 amino acids. From germline, CDR1 is LGHNA and CDR2 YSLEER. Trimming took 1 base from V and 3 from J; bases not matched to a gene: 4. The CDR3 DNA is TGCGCCAGCAGCCAAGTGACTAGCGGGCTAACAGATACGCAGTATTTT. It translates to CASSQVTSGLTDTQYF.

The chain has TRBV4-3 and TRBJ2-1; 10 bases line up with TRBD2. Trimming cost V 5 bases and J 4 bases; bases outside gene matches: 11. Germline assignment: CDR1 LGHNA and CDR2 YSLEER. The CDR3 sequence is 17 residues long. The CDR3 reads CASSSDPQREGYNEQFF. CDR3 DNA: TGCGCCAGCAGCTCCGATCCTCAGCGGGAGGGTTACAATGAGCAGTTCTTC.

This chain joins TRBV30 and TRBJ1-4; D is uncertain. CDR1 is GTSNPN, CDR2 SVGIG, per germline (reference sequence). The germline V and J ends were trimmed by 5 bases and 1 base, with 11 bases remaining between them. CDR3 length equals 14 residues. CDR3 loop: CAWGPRKTNEKLFF. DNA of the CDR3: TGTGCCTGGGGCCCTAGGAAAACTAATGAAAAACTGTTTTTT.

This chain links TRBV27 with TRBJ2-7; 10 nucleotides agree with TRBD1. CDR1 and CDR2 (germline): MNHEY, SMNVEV (reference sequence). V shed 7 bases and J 5 bases; nucleotides not matched to a gene: 17. The CDR3 covers 17 residues. The CDR3 nucleotides read TGTGCCAGCACCTCGAAACCTCCCGGACAGGGGGGGAACGAGCAGTACTTC. Translated, it gives CASTSKPPGQGGNEQYF.

This chain links TRBV27 with TRBJ2-7, with TRBD1 as a possible D gene (6 bases). V dropped 3 bases and J dropped 3 bases, with 12 bases sitting between them. The germline V gene encodes CDR1 MNHEY and CDR2 SMNVEV (reference sequence). CDR3 length equals 14 residues. CDR3 DNA sequence: TGTGCCAGCAGTTTCGACAGGCGCGGCTACGAGCAGTACTTC. It specifies CASSFDRRGYEQYF.

This chain joins TRBV30 and TRBJ2-1, with D possibly matching TRBD1 (7 bases). The CDR3 is 15 residues long. The ends were cut back, 0 bases at V and 6 bases at J, with 15 bases in the middle. Germline V gene lookup returns CDR1 GTSNPN and CDR2 SVGIG (reference sequence). Here the CDR3 DNA reads TGTGCCTGGAGTGTATCGTCGCAGGGGGGCAATGAGCAGTTCTTC. Protein: CAWSVSSQGGNEQFF.

This clone has a handful of counts. The DNA for the CDR3 is TGTGCCAGCAGTTTCTTACAGCACGAAAGTGAAAAACTGTTTTTT. This codes for CASSFLQHESEKLFF. This chain joins TRBV28 and TRBJ1-4, with D unclear. V was clipped by 3 bases and J by 7 bases, with 15 bases between them. The germline V gene has CDR1 MDHEN and CDR2 SYDVKM. The CDR3 consists of 15 residues.